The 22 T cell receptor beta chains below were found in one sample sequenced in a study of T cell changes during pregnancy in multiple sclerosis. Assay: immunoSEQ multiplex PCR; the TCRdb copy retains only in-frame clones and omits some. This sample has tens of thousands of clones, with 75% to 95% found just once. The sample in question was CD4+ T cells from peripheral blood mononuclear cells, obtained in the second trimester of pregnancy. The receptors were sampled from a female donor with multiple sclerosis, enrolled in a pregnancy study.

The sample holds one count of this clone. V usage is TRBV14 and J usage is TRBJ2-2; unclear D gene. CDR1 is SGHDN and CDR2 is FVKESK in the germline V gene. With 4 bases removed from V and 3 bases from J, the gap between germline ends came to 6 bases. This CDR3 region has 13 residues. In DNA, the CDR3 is TGTGCCAGCAGCCTAATTTACACCGGGGAGCTGTTTTTT. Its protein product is CASSLIYTGELFF.

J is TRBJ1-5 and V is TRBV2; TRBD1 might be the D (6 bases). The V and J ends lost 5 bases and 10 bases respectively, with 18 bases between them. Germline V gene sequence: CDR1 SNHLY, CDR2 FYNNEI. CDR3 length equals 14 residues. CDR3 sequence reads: CASSYRDGLGPQHF. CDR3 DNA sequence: TGTGCCAGCAGTTACAGGGACGGTTTGGGACCCCAGCATTTT.

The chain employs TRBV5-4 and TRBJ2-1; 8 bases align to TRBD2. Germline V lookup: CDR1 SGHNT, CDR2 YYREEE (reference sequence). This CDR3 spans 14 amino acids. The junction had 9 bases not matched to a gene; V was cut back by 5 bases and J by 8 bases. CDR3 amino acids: CASSPRRGEDEQFF. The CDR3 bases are TGTGCCAGCAGTCCTCGGCGGGGGGAGGATGAGCAGTTCTTC.

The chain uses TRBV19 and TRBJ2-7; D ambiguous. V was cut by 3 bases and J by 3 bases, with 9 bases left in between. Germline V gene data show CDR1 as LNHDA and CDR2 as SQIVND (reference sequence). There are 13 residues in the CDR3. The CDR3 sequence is CASSIHRNYEQYF. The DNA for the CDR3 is TGTGCCAGTAGTATCCACAGAAACTACGAGCAGTACTTC.

The chain's CDR3 is CASSGDRAFAGNTIYF. CDR3 in DNA: TGTGCCAGCAGTGGGGACAGGGCATTTGCTGGAAACACCATATATTTT. This chain links TRBV6-1 with TRBJ1-3; 9 bases match TRBD1. V dropped 4 bases and J dropped 2; count of bases not matched to a gene: 6. The CDR3 sequence is 16 residues long. Per the germline V gene, CDR1 is MNHNS and CDR2 is SASEGT.

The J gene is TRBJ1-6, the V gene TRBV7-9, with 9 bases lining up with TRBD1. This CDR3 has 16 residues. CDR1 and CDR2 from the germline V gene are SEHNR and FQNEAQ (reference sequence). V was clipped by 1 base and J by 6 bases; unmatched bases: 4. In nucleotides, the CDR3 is TGTGCCAGCAGCTTAGACCCGGGACAGGGTAATTCACCCCTCCACTTT. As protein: CASSLDPGQGNSPLHF. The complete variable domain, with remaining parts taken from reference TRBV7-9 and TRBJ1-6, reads DTGVSQNPRHKITKRGQNVTFRCDPISEHNRLYWYRQTLGQGPEFLTYFQNEAQLEKSRLLSDRFSAERPKGSFSTLEIQRTEQGDSAMYLCASSLDPGQGNSPLHFGNGTRLTVT.

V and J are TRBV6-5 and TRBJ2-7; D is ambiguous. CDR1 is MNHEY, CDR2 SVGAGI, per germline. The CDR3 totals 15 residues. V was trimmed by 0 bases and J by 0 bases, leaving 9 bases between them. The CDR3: CASSYSAVSSYEQYF. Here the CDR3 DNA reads TGTGCCAGCAGTTACTCGGCAGTAAGCTCCTACGAGCAGTACTTC.

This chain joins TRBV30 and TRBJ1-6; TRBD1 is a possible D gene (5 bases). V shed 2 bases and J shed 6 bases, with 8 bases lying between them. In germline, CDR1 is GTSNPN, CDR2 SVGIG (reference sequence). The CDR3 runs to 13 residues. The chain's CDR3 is CAWSSGVNSPLHF. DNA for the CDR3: TGTGCCTGGAGTTCGGGGGTTAATTCACCCCTCCACTTT.

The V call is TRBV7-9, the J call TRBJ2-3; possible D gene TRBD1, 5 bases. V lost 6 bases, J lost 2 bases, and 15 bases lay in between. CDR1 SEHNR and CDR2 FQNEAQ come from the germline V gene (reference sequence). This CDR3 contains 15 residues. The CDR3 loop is CASRSRGGFTDTQYF. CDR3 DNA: TGTGCCAGCAGAAGTAGGGGCGGATTCACAGATACGCAGTATTTT.

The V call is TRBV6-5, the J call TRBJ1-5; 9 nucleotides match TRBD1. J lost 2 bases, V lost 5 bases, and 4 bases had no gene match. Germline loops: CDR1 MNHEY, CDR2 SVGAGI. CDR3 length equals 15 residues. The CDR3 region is CASSVDRGGNQPQHF. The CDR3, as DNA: TGTGCCAGCAGTGTGGACAGGGGTGGCAATCAGCCCCAGCATTTT.

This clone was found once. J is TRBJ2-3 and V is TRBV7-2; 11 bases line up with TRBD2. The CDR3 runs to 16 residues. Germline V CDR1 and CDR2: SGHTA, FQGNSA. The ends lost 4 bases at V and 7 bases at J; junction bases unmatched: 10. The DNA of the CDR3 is TGTGCCAGCAGCTCGCATCCCGGGACTAGCGGACATACGCAGTATTTT. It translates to CASSSHPGTSGHTQYF.

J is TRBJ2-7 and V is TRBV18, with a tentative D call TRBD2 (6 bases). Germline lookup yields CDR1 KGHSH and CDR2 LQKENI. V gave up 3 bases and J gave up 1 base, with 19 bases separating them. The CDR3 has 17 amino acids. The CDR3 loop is CASSPRPDGGLSYEQYF. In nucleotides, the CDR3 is TGTGCCAGCTCACCTCGCCCCGACGGGGGATTATCCTACGAGCAGTACTTC.

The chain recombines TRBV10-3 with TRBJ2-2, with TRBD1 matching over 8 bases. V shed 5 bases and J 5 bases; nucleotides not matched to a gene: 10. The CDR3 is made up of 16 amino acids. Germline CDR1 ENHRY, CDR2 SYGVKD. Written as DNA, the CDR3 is TGTGCCATCAGTCTAAAAGACAGGGGATATACCGGGGAGCTGTTTTTT. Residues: CAISLKDRGYTGELFF.

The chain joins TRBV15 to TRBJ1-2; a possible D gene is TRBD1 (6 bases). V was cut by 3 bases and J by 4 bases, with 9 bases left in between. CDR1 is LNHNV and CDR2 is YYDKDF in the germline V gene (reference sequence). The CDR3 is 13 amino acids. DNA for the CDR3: TGTGCCACCAGCAGTACAGGGCTCTATGGCTACACCTTC. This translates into CATSSTGLYGYTF.

This CDR3 is CASSLRTSGNEQFF. In DNA, the CDR3 is TGTGCCAGCAGCTTACGGACTAGCGGAAATGAGCAGTTCTTC. This rearrangement joins TRBV7-9 to TRBJ2-1, with 10 bases aligning to TRBD2. This CDR3 is built from 14 residues. The germline V gene encodes CDR1 SEHNR and CDR2 FQNEAQ (reference sequence). The V gene end was trimmed by 2 bases and the J gene end by 7 bases; junction bases not matched to a gene: 2.

The chain's CDR3 is CASSQASGVAYEQYF. Here the CDR3 DNA reads TGCGCCAGCAGCCAGGCGTCGGGGGTTGCCTACGAGCAGTACTTC. This sequence joins TRBV5-1 and TRBJ2-7, with a tentative D call TRBD2 (6 bases). The ends were cut back, 4 bases at V and 2 bases at J, with 16 bases in the middle. CDR3 length equals 15 residues. Germline CDR1 SGHRS, CDR2 YFSETQ.

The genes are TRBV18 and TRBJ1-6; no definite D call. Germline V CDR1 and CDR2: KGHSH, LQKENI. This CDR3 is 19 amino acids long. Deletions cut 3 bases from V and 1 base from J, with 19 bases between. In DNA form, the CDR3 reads TGTGCCAGCTCACCCTTGGCAGGATCCCCGGGGTCCTATAATTCACCCCTCCACTTT. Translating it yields CASSPLAGSPGSYNSPLHF.

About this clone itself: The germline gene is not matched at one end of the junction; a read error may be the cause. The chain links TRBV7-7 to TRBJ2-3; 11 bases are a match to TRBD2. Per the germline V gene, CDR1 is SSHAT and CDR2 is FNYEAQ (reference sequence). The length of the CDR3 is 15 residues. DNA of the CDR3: TGTGCTAGCAGCCGTAGCGGGGGGGACACAGATACGCAGTATTTT. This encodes CASSRSGGDTDTQYF.

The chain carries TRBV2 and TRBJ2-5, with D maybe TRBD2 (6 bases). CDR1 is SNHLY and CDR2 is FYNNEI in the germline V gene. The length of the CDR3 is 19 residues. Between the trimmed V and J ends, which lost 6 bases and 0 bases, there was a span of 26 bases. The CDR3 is CASSFPTTWGSGNQETQYF. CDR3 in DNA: TGTGCCAGCAGCTTTCCGACAACCTGGGGTAGCGGAAACCAAGAGACCCAGTACTTC.

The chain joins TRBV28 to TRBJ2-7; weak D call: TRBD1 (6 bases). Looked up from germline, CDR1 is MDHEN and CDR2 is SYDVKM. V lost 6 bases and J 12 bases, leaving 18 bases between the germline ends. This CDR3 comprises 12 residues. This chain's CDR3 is CASSVDRRFAYF. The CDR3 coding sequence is TGTGCCAGCAGCGTTGACAGGAGGTTTGCGTACTTC.

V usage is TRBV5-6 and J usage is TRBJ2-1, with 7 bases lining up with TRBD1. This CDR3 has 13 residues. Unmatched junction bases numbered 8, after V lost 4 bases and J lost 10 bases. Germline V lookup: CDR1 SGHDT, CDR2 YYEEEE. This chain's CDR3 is CASSITGVGEQFF. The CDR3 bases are TGTGCCAGCAGCATTACAGGGGTTGGGGAGCAGTTCTTC. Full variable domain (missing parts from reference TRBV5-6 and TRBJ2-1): DAGVTQSPTHLIKTRGQQVTLRCSPKSGHDTVSWYQQALGQGPQFIFQYYEEEERQRGNFPDRFSGHQFPNYSSELNVNALLLGDSALYLCASSITGVGEQFFGPGTRLTVL.

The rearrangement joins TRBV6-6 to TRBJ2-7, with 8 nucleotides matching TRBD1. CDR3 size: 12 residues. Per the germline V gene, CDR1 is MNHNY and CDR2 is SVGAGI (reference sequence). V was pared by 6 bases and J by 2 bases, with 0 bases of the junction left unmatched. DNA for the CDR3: TGTGCCAGCAGGGACAGGGCCTACGAGCAGTACTTC. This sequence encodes CASRDRAYEQYF.